This T cell receptor beta chain was identified during a study of Ad26.COV2.S vaccination and SARS-CoV-2 variants (dated by TCRdb to about 2021). In the study overall: Donors in the vaccine arm were drawn from COV1001, a phase I-IIa trial of Ad26.COV2.S in healthy adults that was multicentre, randomized, double-blind and placebo-controlled. Investigators did not know the trial group allocation while performing experiments and assessing outcomes. The TCR-sequenced set comprised around 32 samples: around 20 Ad26.COV2.S vaccine recipients, 5 placebo recipients and 8 SARS-CoV-2 convalescent individuals. Dosing of Ad26.COV2.S was intramuscular, at either 5x10^10 or 1x10^11 viral particles, delivered as one shot or as two shots spaced 56 days apart. TCRbeta repertoire sequencing served as the tool for gauging how specific and how broad the SARS-CoV-2-reactive T cell receptors were following Ad26.COV2.S vaccination. Participants in the trial were split at random into five groups of five each, receiving low-dose or high-dose Ad26.COV2.S once or twice, or else placebo on both occasions. On the study overall, not on this receptor specifically: Spike-specific TCR breadth was higher in Ad26.COV2.S recipients than in placebo recipients (P = 0.0014). After vaccination, spike-specific CD8+ and CD4+ T cell responses were reported to show substantial breadth. Vaccine and placebo recipients had comparable non-spike TCR breadth, which fits with the vaccine containing only spike. The authors noted that the TCR breadth and depth analyses may have underestimated total T cell responses. Comparing responses between vaccine doses or regimens was not something the study was powered to do.

As concerns this clone: Its antigen specificity is not known. There are no base qualities to consult, and no much larger clone falls within one base.

TCRbeta CDR3 regions were sequenced with the immunoSEQ Assay. After extraction, genomic DNA underwent amplification by bias-controlled multiplex PCR, followed by high-throughput sequencing. In the source study's methods: To quantify the absolute abundance of each unique TCRbeta CDR3 region, sequences were collapsed and filtered. T cell fraction was estimated by normalization of TCRbeta template counts to usable DNA, with usable DNA being measured through amplification of reference genes present in all nucleated cells. Repertoire TCRs were annotated as SARS-CoV-2-specific by exact matching of V gene, CDR3 amino acid sequence and J gene to a known reactive TCR set. The reference SARS-CoV-2 TCR set was derived from MIRA and filtered for enrichment in COVID-19-positive ImmuneCODE repertoires, a step that removed public or cross-reactive TCRs. Based on the MIRA antigens, annotated TCRs were further analysed at the level of specific ORF or position within ORF. Breadth was defined as the number of annotated unique rearrangements divided by the total number of unique productive rearrangements, and depth was defined as the summed frequency of the annotated unique rearrangements. Two-sided Wilcoxon rank-sum tests were used to compare TCR breadth between groups. TCRdb re-hosts the immuneACCESS table, in-frame sequences only. Its copies lack some clones; in the studies checked, an unresolved V gene accounts for under half of them, and the cause for the rest is not known. Clone size and the V and J calls come from that table; the DNA yielded D and trimming. The sample contains some 480,000 clones, roughly 85% of them found a single time. The ten largest account for roughly 13% of the sample.

The V end loses 1 base and the J end loses 2 bases, and a stretch of 10 bases separates them. Reading the germline V gene (reference sequence) gives CDR1 SEHNR and CDR2 FQNEAQ. From its cysteine to its phenylalanine, the CDR3 spans 15 amino acids. Only the CDR3 portion is preserved as DNA: 45 bases, with reading frame beginning at the first base. What this sample's treatment or condition label stands for: roughly 18 received Ad26.COV2.S at low or high dose, single or two shots; a few received placebo; per-sample allocation not given. Repertoires of vaccine and placebo recipients were sequenced from samples collected on day 63 after the first injection. In Cohort 1b, more than 20 adults aged 18-55 years were enrolled at a single site in Boston, USA, between 29 July and 7 August 2020. Ad26.COV2.S was a replication-incompetent adenovirus type 26 vector that expressed a prefusion-stabilized SARS-CoV-2 spike protein derived from the original Wuhan strain.

The chain is assembled from TRBV7-9 and TRBJ2-3; the D call is possibly TRBD1 or TRBD2, each sharing 5 bases. This TCR came from a person aged 18-65 years who received the Ad26.COV2.S COVID-19 vaccine or a placebo. The source material was peripheral blood, sampled in a trial of Ad26.COV2.S vaccine versus placebo. The CDR3 region reads CASSLGMGTTDTQYF. The nucleotide sequence reads TGTGCCAGCAGCTTAGGAATGGGGACCACAGATACGCAGTATTTT.